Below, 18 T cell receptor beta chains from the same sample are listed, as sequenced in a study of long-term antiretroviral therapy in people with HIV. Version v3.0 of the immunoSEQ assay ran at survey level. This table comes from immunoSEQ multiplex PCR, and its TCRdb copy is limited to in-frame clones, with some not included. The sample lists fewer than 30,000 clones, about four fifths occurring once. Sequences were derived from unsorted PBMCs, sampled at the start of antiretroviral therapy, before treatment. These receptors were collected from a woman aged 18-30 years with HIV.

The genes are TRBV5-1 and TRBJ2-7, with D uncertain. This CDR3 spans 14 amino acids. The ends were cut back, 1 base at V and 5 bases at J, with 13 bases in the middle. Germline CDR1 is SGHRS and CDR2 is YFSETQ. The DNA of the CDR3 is TGCGCCAGCAGCTTGAGGACGCCCACTAACGAGCAGTACTTC. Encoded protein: CASSLRTPTNEQYF.

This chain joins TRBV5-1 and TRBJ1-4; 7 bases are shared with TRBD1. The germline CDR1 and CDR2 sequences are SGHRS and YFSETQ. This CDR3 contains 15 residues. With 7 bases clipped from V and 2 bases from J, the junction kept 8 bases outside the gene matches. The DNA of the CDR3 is TGCGCCAGCTCGACTACAGGGGACACTAATGAAAAACTGTTTTTT. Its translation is CASSTTGDTNEKLFF.

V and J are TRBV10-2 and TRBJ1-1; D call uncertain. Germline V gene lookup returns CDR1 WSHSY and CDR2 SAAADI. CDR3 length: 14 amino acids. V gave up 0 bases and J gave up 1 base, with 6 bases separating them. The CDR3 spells CASSESSANTEAFF. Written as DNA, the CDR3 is TGCGCCAGCAGTGAGTCGTCTGCGAACACTGAAGCTTTCTTT.

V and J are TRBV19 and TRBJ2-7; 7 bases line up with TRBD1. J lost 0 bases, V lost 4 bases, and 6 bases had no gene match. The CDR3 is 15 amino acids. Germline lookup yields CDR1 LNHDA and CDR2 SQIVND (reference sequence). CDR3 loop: CASSTETGTSYEQYF. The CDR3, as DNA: TGTGCCAGTAGTACCGAGACAGGGACCTCCTACGAGCAGTACTTC.

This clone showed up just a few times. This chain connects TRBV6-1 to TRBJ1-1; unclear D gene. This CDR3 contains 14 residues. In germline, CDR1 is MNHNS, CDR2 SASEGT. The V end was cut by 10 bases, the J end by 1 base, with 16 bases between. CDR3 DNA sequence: TGTGCCATACCCATTGGGTTTGCGAACACTGAAGCTTTCTTT. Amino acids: CAIPIGFANTEAFF.

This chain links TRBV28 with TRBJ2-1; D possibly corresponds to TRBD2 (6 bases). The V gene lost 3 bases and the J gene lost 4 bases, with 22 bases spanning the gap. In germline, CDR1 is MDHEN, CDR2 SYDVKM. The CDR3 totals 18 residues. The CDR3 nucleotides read TGTGCCAGCAGTTTGACTAGTGATAGTGGGCTAGGATACAATGAGCAGTTCTTC. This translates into CASSLTSDSGLGYNEQFF. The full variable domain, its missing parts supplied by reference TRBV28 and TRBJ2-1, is DVKVTQSSRYLVKRTGEKVFLECVQDMDHENMFWYRQDPGLGLRLIYFSYDVKMKEKGDIPEGYSVSREKKERFSLILESASTNQTSMYLCASSLTSDSGLGYNEQFFGPGTRLTVL.

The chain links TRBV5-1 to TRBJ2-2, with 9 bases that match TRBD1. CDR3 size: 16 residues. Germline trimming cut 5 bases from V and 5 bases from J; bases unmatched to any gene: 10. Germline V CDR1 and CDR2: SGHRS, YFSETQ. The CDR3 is CASSHDPGQGTGELFF. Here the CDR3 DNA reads TGCGCCAGCAGTCATGACCCGGGACAGGGTACCGGGGAGCTGTTTTTT.

The chain's CDR3 is CASSVGTEFGEQYF. The CDR3 DNA follows: TGTGCCAGCAGCGTCGGGACCGAGTTTGGTGAGCAGTACTTC. This chain links TRBV11-1 with TRBJ2-7; D may correspond to TRBD1 or TRBD2 (5 bases each). Germline loops: CDR1 SGHAT, CDR2 FQDESV (reference sequence). V shed 5 bases and J shed 7 bases, with 18 bases lying between them. This CDR3 is built from 14 residues.

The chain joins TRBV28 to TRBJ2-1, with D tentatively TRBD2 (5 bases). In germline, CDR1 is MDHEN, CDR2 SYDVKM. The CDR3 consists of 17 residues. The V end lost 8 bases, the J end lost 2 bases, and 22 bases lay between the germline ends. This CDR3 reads CASALSEGKGTYNEQFF. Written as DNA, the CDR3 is TGTGCCAGCGCCCTCTCAGAGGGAAAGGGTACCTACAATGAGCAGTTCTTC.

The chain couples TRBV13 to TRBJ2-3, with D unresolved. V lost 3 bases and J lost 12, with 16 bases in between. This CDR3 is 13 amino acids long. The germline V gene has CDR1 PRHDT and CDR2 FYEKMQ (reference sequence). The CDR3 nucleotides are TGTGCCAGCAGCTTCGTCAGCCAACGTGTTCAGTATTTT. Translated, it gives CASSFVSQRVQYF.

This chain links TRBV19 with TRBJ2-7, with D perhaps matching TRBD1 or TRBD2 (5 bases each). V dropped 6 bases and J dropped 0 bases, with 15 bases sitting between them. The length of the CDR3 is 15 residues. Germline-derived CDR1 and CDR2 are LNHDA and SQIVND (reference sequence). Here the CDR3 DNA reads TGTGCCAGTAGCCGAGGTTGGGGGATCTCCTACGAGCAGTACTTC. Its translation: CASSRGWGISYEQYF.

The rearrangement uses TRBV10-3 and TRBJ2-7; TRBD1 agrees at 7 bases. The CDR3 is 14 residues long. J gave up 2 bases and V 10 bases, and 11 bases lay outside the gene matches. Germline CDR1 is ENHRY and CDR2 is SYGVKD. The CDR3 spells CASRQGDRTYEQYF. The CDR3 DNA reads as TGTGCCAGCAGGCAGGGGGACAGAACCTACGAGCAGTACTTC.

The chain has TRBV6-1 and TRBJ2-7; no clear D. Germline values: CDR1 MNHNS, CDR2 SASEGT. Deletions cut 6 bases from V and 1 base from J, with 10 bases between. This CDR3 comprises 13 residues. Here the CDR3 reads CASSLIHSYEQYF. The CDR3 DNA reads TGTGCCAGCAGCCTGATCCATTCCTACGAGCAGTACTTC.

The CDR3 DNA reads as TGCGCCAGTCAACTGGACTCTGGGGCCAACGTCCTGACTTTC. It encodes CASQLDSGANVLTF. The J gene is TRBJ2-6, the V gene TRBV5-1, with D uncertain. V dropped 8 bases and J dropped 0 bases, with 9 bases sitting between them. Per the germline V gene, CDR1 is SGHRS and CDR2 is YFSETQ. The CDR3 covers 14 residues.

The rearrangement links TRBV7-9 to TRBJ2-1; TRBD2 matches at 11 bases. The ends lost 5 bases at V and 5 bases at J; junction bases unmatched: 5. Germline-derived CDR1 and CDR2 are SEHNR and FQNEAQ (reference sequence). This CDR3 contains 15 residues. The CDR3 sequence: CASSNIAGGDNEQFF. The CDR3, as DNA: TGTGCCAGCAGCAACATAGCGGGAGGGGACAATGAGCAGTTCTTC.

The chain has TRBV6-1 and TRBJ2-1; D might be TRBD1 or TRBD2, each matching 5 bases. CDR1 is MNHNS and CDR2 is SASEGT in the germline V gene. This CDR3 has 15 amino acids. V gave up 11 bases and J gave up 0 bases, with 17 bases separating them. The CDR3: CAAERGSASYNEQFF. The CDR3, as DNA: TGTGCCGCCGAGAGGGGATCCGCCTCCTACAATGAGCAGTTCTTC.

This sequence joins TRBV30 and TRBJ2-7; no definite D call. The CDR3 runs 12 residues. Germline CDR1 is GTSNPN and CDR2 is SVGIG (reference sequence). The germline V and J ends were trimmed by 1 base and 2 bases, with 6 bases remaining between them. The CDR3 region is CAWSAVTYEQYF. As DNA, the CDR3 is TGTGCCTGGAGTGCCGTAACCTACGAGCAGTACTTC.

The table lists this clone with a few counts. The CDR3 is CASSPTTGLTGELFF. As DNA, the CDR3 is TGTGCCAGCAGCCCCACGACAGGGTTGACCGGGGAGCTGTTTTTT. J is TRBJ2-2 and V is TRBV4-2; 7 nucleotides line up with TRBD1. Losses at the gene ends were 4 bases for V and 5 bases for J; bases not matched to a gene: 7. Germline lookup yields CDR1 LGHNA and CDR2 YNFKEQ. The CDR3 sequence is 15 residues long.